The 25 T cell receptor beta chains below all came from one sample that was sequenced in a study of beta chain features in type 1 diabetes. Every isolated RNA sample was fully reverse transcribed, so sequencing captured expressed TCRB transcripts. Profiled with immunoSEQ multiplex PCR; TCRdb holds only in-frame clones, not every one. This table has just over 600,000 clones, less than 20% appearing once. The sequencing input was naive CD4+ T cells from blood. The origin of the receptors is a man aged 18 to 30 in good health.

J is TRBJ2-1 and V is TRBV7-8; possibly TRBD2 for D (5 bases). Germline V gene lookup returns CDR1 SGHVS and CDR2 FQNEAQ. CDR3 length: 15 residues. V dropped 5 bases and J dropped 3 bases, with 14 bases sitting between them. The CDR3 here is CASSQIMAGYNEQFF. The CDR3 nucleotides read TGTGCCAGCAGCCAAATAATGGCGGGCTACAATGAGCAGTTCTTC.

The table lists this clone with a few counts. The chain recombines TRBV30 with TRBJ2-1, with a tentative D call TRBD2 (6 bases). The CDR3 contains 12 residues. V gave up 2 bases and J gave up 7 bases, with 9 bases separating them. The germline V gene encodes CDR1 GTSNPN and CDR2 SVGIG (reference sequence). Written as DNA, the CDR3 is TGTGCCTGGAGTTCGCGGGGAAATGAGCAGTTCTTC. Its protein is CAWSSRGNEQFF.

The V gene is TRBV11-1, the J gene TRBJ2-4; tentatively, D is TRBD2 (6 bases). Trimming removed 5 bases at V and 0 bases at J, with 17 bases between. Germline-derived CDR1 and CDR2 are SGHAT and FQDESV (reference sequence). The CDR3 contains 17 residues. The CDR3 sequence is CASSPGGLGIAKNIQYF. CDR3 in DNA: TGTGCCAGCAGCCCTGGAGGGCTGGGGATAGCCAAAAACATTCAGTACTTC.

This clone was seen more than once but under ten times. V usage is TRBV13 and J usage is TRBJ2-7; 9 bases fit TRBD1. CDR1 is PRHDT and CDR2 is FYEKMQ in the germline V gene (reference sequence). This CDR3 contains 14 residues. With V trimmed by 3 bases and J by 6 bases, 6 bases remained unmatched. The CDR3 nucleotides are TGTGCCAGCAGCTTCCGGGACAGGGTGGTCGAGCAGTACTTC. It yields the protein CASSFRDRVVEQYF.

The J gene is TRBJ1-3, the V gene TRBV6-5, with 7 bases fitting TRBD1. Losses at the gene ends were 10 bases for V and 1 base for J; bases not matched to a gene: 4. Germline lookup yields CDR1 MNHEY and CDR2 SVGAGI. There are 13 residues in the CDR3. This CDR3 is CATRQGSGNTIYF. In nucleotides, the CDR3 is TGTGCCACCCGACAGGGATCTGGAAACACCATATATTTT.

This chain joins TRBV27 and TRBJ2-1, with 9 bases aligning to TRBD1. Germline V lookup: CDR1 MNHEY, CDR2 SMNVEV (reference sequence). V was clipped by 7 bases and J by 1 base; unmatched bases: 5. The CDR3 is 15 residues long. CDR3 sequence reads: CASIGTGRSYNEQFF. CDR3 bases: TGTGCCAGCATAGGGACAGGGAGGTCCTACAATGAGCAGTTCTTC.

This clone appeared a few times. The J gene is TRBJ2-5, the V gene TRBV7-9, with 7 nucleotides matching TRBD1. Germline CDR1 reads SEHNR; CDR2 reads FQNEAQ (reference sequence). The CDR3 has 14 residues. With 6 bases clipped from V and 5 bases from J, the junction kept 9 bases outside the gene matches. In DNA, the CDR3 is TGTGCCAGCAGAAAACAGGGGCTTCGGGAGACCCAGTACTTC. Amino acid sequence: CASRKQGLRETQYF.

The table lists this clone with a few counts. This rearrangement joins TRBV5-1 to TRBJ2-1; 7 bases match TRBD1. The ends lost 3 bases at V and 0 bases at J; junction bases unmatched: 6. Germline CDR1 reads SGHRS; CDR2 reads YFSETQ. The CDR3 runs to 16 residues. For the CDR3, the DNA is TGCGCCAGCAGCTCAATAGACAGGGTCTCCTACAATGAGCAGTTCTTC. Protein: CASSSIDRVSYNEQFF.

CDR3 loop: CASSPLRSGELFF. CDR3 coding DNA: TGTGCCAGCAGCCCTCTTAGGAGCGGGGAGCTGTTTTTT. The chain joins TRBV13 to TRBJ2-2; no firm D call. The CDR3 is 13 residues long. Trimming removed 5 bases from V and 7 bases from J, with 11 bases in between. Germline values: CDR1 PRHDT, CDR2 FYEKMQ (reference sequence).

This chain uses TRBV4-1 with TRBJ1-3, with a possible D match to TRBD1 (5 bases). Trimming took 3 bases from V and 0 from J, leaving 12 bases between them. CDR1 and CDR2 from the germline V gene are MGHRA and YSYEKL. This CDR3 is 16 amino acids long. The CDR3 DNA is TGCGCCAGCAGCCAGGCTTGGGGCCTCTCTGGAAACACCATATATTTT. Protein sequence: CASSQAWGLSGNTIYF.

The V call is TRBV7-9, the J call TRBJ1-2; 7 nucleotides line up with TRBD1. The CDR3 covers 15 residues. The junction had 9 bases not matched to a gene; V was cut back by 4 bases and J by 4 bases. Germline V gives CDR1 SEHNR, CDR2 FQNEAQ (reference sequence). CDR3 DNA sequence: TGTGCCAGCAGCTCCCCCGGGACAGAAGTCTATGGCTACACCTTC. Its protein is CASSSPGTEVYGYTF.

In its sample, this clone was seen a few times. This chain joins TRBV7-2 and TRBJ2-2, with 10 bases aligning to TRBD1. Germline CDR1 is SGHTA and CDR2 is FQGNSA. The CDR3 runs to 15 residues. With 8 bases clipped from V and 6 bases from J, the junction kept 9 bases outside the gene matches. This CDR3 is CASRRDRGRAGELFF. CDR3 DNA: TGTGCCAGCCGACGGGACAGGGGAAGAGCCGGGGAGCTGTTTTTT.

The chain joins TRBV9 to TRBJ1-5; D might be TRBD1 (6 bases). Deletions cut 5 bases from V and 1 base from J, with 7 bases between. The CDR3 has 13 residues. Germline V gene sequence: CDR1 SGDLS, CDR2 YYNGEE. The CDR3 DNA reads TGTGCCAGCAGTGGACAGAGCAATCAGCCCCAGCATTTT. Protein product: CASSGQSNQPQHF.

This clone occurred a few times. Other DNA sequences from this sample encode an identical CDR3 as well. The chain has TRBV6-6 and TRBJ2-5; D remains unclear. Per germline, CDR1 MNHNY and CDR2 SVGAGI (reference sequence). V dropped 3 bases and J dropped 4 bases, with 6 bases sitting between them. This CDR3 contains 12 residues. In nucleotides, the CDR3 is TGTGCCAGCAGTTATAGGGTAGAGACCCAGTACTTC. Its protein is CASSYRVETQYF.

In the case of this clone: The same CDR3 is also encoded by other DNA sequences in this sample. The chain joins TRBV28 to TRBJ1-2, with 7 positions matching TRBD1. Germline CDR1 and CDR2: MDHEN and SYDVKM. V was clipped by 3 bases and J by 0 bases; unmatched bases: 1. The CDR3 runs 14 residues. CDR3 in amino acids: CASSFGTANYGYTF. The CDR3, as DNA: TGTGCCAGCAGTTTCGGGACAGCTAACTATGGCTACACCTTC.

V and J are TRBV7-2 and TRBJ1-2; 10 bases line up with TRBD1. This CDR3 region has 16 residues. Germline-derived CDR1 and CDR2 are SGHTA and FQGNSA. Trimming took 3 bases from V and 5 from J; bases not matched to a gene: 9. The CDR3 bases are TGTGCCAGCAGCTTCCCGAGGACAGGGGGTGTGTATGGCTACACCTTC. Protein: CASSFPRTGGVYGYTF.

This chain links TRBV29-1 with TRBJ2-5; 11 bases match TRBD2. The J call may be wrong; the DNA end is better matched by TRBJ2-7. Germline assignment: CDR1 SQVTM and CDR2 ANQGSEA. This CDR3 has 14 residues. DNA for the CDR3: TGCAGCGTGAGACTGGCTAGCGGGGGGTACGAGCAGTACTTC. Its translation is CSVRLASGGYEQYF.

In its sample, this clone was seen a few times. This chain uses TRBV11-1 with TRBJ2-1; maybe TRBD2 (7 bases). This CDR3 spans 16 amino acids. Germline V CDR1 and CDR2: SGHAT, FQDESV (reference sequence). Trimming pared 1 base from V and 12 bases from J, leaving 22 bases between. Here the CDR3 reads CASSLDWEGGYSVQFF. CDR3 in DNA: TGTGCCAGCAGCTTAGATTGGGAGGGGGGTTATTCGGTGCAGTTCTTC. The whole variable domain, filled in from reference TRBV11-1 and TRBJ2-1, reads EAEVAQSPRYKITEKSQAVAFWCDPISGHATLYWYRQILGQGPELLVQFQDESVVDDSQLPKDRFSAERLKGVDSTLKIQPAELGDSAMYLCASSLDWEGGYSVQFFGPGTRLTVL.

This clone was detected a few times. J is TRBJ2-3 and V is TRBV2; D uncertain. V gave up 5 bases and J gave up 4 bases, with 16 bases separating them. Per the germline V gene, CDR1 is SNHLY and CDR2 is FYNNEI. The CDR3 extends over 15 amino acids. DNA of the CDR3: TGTGCCAGCAGTTCTAGGTGGCGTCGCTCAGATACGCAGTATTTT. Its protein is CASSSRWRRSDTQYF.

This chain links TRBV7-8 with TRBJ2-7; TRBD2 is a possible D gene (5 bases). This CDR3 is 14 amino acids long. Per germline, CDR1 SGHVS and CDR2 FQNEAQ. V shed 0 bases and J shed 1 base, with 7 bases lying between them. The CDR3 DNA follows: TGTGCCAGCAGCTTAGCAGCGGTTTCCTACGAGCAGTACTTC. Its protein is CASSLAAVSYEQYF.

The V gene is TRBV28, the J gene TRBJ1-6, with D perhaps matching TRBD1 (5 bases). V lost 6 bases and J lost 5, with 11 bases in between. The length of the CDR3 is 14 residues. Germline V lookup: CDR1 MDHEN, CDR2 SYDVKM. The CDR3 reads CASRGGGNNSPLHF. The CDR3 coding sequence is TGTGCCAGCAGGGGGGGTGGTAATAATTCACCCCTCCACTTT.

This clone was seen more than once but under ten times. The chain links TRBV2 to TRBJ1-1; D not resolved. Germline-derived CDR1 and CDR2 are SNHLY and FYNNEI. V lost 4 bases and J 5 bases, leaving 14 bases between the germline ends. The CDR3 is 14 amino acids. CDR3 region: CASSGRGGKTEAFF. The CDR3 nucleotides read TGTGCCAGCAGTGGCCGGGGAGGGAAGACTGAAGCTTTCTTT.

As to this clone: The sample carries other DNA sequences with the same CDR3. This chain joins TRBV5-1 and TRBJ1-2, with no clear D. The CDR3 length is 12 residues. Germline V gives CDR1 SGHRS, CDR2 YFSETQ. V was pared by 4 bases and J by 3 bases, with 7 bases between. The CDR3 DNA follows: TGCGCCAGCAGCCCGGGAGACTATGGCTACACCTTC. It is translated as CASSPGDYGYTF.

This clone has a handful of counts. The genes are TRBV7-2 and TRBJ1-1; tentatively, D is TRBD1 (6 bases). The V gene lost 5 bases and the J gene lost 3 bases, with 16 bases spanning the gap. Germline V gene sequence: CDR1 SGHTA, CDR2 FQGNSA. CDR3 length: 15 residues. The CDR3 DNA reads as TGTGCCAGCAGCCCCAGTGGGGGCGTTTACACTGAAGCTTTCTTT. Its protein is CASSPSGGVYTEAFF. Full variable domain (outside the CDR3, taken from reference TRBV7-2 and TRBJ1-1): GAGVSQSPSNKVTEKGKDVELRCDPISGHTALYWYRQSLGQGLEFLIYFQGNSAPDKSGLPSDRFSAERTGGSVSTLTIQRTQQEDSAVYLCASSPSGGVYTEAFFGQGTRLTVV.

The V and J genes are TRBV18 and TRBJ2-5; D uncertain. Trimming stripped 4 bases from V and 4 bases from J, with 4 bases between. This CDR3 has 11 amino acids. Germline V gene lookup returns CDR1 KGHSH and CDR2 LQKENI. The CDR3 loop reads CASSRGETQYF. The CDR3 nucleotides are TGTGCCAGCTCACGGGGAGAGACCCAGTACTTC.